This TCR beta chain stems from a study of Ad26.COV2.S vaccination and SARS-CoV-2 variants. About the study: Participants got Ad26.COV2.S intramuscularly, once or twice 56 days apart.

As regards this clone: Antigen specificity is unknown.

Treatment indicated: about 20 received Ad26.COV2.S at low or high dose, single or two shots; a few received placebo; per-sample allocation not given. Vaccine and placebo recipients were sampled on day 63 after the first injection. The study, taken as a whole, reports: Following vaccination, spike-specific CD8+ and CD4+ T cell responses reportedly exhibited substantial breadth. It was found that vaccine and placebo recipients had similar non-spike TCR breadth.

This CDR3 spans 17 amino acids. Clones were read by immunoSEQ multiplex PCR, and TCRdb kept only the in-frame ones, dropping some. The sample yields approximately 350,000 clones, around 82% seen once. This chain connects TRBV1 to TRBJ2-6. TRBV1 has pseudogene status. Here the sequenced sample was peripheral blood, taken in a trial of Ad26.COV2.S vaccine versus placebo. This TCR came from a person aged 18 to 59 who received the Ad26.COV2.S COVID-19 vaccine or a placebo. The DNA for the CDR3 is TGCACCAGCAGCCGGGCGGCGGAGAGCTCTGGGGCCAACGTCCTGACTTTC. Translation gives CTSSRAAESSGANVLTF.